This T cell receptor beta chain stems from a study of CD8 T cells in Susac syndrome. Through negative isolation, CD4+ and CD8+ T cells were obtained, while TEMRA cells were enriched using FACS. The sample holds a few counts of this clonotype. The antigen is unknown. Reverse transcription used roughly 0.45 to 1 ug RNA and random hexamers. A single record per CDR3 protein comes from TCRdb applying MiXCR to the immunoSEQ multiplex PCR reads. Seen here are about 150,000 distinct CDR3 sequences, approximately 94% observed once, and the top ten hold 0.065% to 0.1%. Overall study results and limits: The study's TCR sequencing and HLA analysis drew on a certain number of individuals. That number was acknowledged as relatively small.

The sample was CD4+ T cells from PBMCs. The sequence was collected from a human donor with Susac syndrome.

CDR3 bases: TGTGCCAGCAGTTCCCCAGGACTAGCCGCCTACGAGCAGTACTTC. Translation: CASSSPGLAAYEQYF. The chain employs TRBV6-5 and TRBJ2-7, with TRBD2 identical over 8 bases. CDR1 and CDR2 from the germline V gene are MNHEY and SVGAGI. The CDR3 spans 15 residues. Unmatched junction bases numbered 7, after V lost 4 bases and J lost 2 bases.